This entry lists 2 T cell receptor beta chains sequenced from one sample in a study of Ad26.COV2.S vaccination and SARS-CoV-2 variants (dated by TCRdb to about 2021). Library preparation was by the immunoSEQ multiplex PCR assay. What TCRdb holds here is the immuneACCESS table cut down to in-frame rearrangements. Part of the clones is not present; checked against another copy, under half of the missing clones reflect an unresolved V gene, and the others are unexplained. The sample yields about 480,000 clones; around nine tenths were counted once. Together, the top ten hold 13% of the sample. The label giving this sample's treatment or condition can be read as: around 19 received Ad26.COV2.S at low or high dose, single or two shots; about 5 received placebo; per-sample allocation not given. Repertoires of vaccine and placebo recipients were sequenced from samples taken on day 63 after the first injection.

This material consisted of peripheral blood, taken in a trial of Ad26.COV2.S vaccine versus placebo. These receptors were taken from a person between 18 and 65 years old who received the Ad26.COV2.S COVID-19 vaccine or a placebo.

The V call is TRBV27, the J call TRBJ2-5; 13 bases line up with TRBD2. Per germline, CDR1 MNHEY and CDR2 SMNVEV (reference sequence). V lost 5 bases and J lost 2; bases outside the gene matches: 5. The length of the CDR3 is 16 residues. Here the CDR3 reads CASSSGTSGAQETQYF. The CDR3 bases are TGTGCCAGCAGTAGCGGGACTAGCGGGGCTCAAGAGACCCAGTACTTC.

The rearrangement uses TRBV28 and TRBJ1-4; 9 nucleotides match TRBD1. With V trimmed by 5 bases and J by 7 bases, 8 bases remained unmatched. From germline, CDR1 is MDHEN and CDR2 SYDVKM. The CDR3 is 15 amino acids. In DNA form, the CDR3 reads TGTGCCAGCAGTACAAACAGGGGGCAGAGTGAAAAACTGTTTTTT. As protein: CASSTNRGQSEKLFF.